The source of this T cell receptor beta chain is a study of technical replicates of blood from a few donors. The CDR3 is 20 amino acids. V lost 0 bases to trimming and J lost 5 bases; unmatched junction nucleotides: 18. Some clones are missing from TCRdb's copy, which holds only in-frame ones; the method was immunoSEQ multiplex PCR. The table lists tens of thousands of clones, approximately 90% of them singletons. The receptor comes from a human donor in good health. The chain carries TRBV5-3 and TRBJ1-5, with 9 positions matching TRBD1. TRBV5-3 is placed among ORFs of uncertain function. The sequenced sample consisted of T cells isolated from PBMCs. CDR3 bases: TGTGCCAGAAGCTTGGATTTAGACCGGGACAGGGTTGGCGGGGATCAGCCCCAGCATTTT. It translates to CARSLDLDRDRVGGDQPQHF.